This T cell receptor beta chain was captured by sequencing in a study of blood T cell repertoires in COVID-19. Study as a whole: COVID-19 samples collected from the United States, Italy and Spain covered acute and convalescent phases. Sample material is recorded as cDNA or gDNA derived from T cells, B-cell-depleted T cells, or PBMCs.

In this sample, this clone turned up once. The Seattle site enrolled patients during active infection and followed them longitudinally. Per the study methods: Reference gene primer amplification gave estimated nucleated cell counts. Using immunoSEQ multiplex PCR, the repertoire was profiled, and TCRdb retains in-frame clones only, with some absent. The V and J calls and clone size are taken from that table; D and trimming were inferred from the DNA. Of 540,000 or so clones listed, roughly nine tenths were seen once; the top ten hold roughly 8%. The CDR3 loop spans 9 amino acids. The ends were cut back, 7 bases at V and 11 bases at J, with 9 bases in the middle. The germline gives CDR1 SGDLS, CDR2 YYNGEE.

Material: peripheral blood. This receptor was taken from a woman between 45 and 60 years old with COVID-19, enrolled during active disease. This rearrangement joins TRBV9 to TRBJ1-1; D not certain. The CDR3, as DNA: TGTGCCAGCGGCGCTCCTGCTTTCTTT. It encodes CASGAPAFF.